This T cell receptor beta chain was retrieved from a study of breast tumors, draining lymph nodes, adjacent tissues. The study's findings and limits: Findings are consistent with lymph node origin and intratumoral expansion of most tumor T cells.

The lymph nodes were axillary draining lymph nodes from breast cancer patients. Germline CDR1 LGHNA, CDR2 YSLEER. V lost 0 bases to trimming and J lost 5 bases, with 13 bases between them. This CDR3 comprises 15 residues. TCRdb re-called the multiplex PCR reads through MiXCR, storing one row per CDR3 protein. The sample holds roughly 100,000 distinct CDR3 sequences; less than 40% are singletons and the top ten take under 6%. At least ten counts were recorded for this clonotype. What it binds is unknown. Sample: axillary lymph node tissue. The TCR was taken from a female donor with breast cancer. Some clones in this sample may be carry-over from other donors' samples. The chain carries TRBV4-3 and TRBJ2-5; no definite D call. CDR3 sequence reads: CASSQDFIKGETQYF. The CDR3 bases are TGCGCCAGCAGCCAAGATTTCATCAAAGGGGAGACCCAGTACTTC.